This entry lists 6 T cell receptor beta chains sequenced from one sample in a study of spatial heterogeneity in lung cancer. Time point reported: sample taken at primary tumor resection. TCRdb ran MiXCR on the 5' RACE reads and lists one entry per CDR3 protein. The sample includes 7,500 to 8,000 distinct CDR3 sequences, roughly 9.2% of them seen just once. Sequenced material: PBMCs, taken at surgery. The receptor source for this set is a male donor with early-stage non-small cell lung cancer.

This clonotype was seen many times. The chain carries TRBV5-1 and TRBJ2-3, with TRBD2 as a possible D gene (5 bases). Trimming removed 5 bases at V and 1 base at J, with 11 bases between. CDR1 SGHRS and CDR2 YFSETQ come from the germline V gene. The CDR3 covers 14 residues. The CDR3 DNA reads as TGCGCCAGCAGAGTCGCGGAGGGCACAGATACGCAGTATTTT. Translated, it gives CASRVAEGTDTQYF.

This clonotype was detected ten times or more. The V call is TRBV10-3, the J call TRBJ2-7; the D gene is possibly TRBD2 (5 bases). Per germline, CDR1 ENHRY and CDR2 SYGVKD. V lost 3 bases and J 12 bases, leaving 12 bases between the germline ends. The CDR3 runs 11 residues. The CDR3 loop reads CAISDPPGWYF. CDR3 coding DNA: TGTGCCATCAGTGACCCGCCGGGATGGTACTTC.

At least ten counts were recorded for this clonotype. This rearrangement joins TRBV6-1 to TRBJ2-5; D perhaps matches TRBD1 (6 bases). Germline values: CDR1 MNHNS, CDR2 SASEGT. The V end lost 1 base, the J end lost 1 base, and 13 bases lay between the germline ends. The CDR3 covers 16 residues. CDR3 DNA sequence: TGTGCCAGCAGTGAAGTCCGACAGGTGGTCCAAGAGACCCAGTACTTC. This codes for CASSEVRQVVQETQYF.

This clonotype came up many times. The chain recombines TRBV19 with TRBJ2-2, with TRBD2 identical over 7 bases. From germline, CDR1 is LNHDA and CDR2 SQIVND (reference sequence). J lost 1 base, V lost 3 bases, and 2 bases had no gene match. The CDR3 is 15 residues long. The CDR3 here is CASSIGGGNTGELFF. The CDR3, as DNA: TGTGCCAGTAGTATCGGCGGGGGGAACACCGGGGAGCTGTTTTTT.

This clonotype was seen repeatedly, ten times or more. The CDR3 DNA is TGTGCCAGCAGTTTAAGGGTGGGGGTAATCGGCACTGAAGCTTTCTTT. Encoded protein: CASSLRVGVIGTEAFF. The chain carries TRBV12-3 or TRBV12-4 and TRBJ1-1; tentatively, D is TRBD1 (5 bases). V was pared by 2 bases and J by 4 bases, with 17 bases between. The CDR3 consists of 16 residues.

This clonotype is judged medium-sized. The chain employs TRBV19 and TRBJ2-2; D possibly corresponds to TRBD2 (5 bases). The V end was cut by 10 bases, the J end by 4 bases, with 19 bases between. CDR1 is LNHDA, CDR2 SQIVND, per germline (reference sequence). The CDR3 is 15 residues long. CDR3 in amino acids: CATKSLARTTGELFF. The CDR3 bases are TGTGCCACTAAATCGCTAGCCAGAACCACCGGGGAGCTGTTTTTT.